Listed here are 21 T cell receptor beta chains from one sample, sequenced in a study of T cells after yellow fever vaccination. TCRdb ran MiXCR on the 5' RACE reads and lists one entry per CDR3 protein. The table has about 260,000 distinct CDR3 sequences, roughly 5% seen once; the top ten hold roughly 3.4%. The sequenced sample was CD4+ T cells sorted from PBMCs, obtained on the day of the yellow fever booster vaccination. The receptors derive from a man younger than 35 who received the YFV17D yellow fever vaccine.

The rearrangement uses TRBV6-5 and TRBJ2-6; 7 nucleotides align to TRBD1. Trimming removed 9 bases from V and 0 bases from J; junction bases left unmatched: 17. The CDR3 is made up of 19 amino acids. The germline CDR1 and CDR2 sequences are MNHEY and SVGAGI. The CDR3 DNA reads as TGTGCCAGGCTGAATGCCGGGACAGAAACCCTCTCTGGGGCCAACGTCCTGACTTTC. It specifies CARLNAGTETLSGANVLTF.

This clonotype was observed many times. The chain is built from TRBV6-2 or TRBV6-3 and TRBJ1-5; no reliable D call. Germline V gene data show CDR1 as MNHEY and CDR2 as SVGEGT. The V end lost 5 bases, the J end lost 0 bases, and 20 bases lay between the germline ends. The CDR3 length is 18 residues. CDR3 nucleotide sequence: TGTGCCAGCAGTAGTTACGAAGGCGGCCTGGGTAGCAATCAGCCCCAGCATTTT. Amino acids: CASSSYEGGLGSNQPQHF.

This chain's CDR3 is CATSRGGVSSQHF. CDR3 DNA sequence: TGTGCCACCAGCAGAGGGGGAGTCAGTTCCCAGCATTTT. The rearrangement links TRBV15 to TRBJ1-5, with no clear D. Per germline, CDR1 LNHNV and CDR2 YYDKDF (reference sequence). Trimming took off 1 base at V and 11 bases at J, with 12 bases between the two ends. The length of the CDR3 is 13 residues. The full variable domain, its missing parts supplied by reference TRBV15 and TRBJ1-5, is DAMVIQNPRYQVTQFGKPVTLSCSQTLNHNVMYWYQQKSSQAPKLLFHYYDKDFNNEADTPDNFQSRRPNTSFCFLDIRSPGLGDTAMYLCATSRGGVSSQHFGDGTRLSIL.

The rearrangement uses TRBV18 and TRBJ2-3; D gene ambiguous. The germline CDR1 and CDR2 sequences are KGHSH and LQKENI. The CDR3 consists of 16 residues. V lost 6 bases to trimming and J lost 0 bases, with 16 bases between them. CDR3 loop: CASSRWELASTDTQYF. In nucleotides, the CDR3 is TGTGCCAGCTCTCGGTGGGAACTCGCTAGCACAGATACGCAGTATTTT.

Many counts were recorded for this clonotype. V gene TRBV5-1 combines with J gene TRBJ2-3; 8 bases are a match to TRBD1. Germline trimming cut 6 bases from V and 4 bases from J; bases unmatched to any gene: 7. Germline loops: CDR1 SGHRS, CDR2 YFSETQ. The CDR3 runs to 14 residues. The CDR3 sequence: CASTETGGADTQYF. CDR3 nucleotide sequence: TGCGCCAGCACCGAAACAGGGGGAGCAGATACGCAGTATTTT.

This clonotype was detected many times. This chain links TRBV7-2 with TRBJ1-2, with unresolved D. The germline V gene encodes CDR1 SGHTA and CDR2 FQGNSA. Trimming pared 5 bases from V and 2 bases from J, leaving 9 bases between. The CDR3 is 13 residues long. CDR3 residues: CASSPDKNYGYTF. Written as DNA, the CDR3 is TGTGCCAGCAGCCCAGACAAGAACTATGGCTACACCTTC.

In this sample, this clonotype turned up many times. J is TRBJ2-1 and V is TRBV7-9, with D unclear. Trimming left V 0 bases short and J 7 bases short, with 4 bases between. The CDR3 covers 12 residues. Per the germline V gene, CDR1 is SEHNR and CDR2 is FQNEAQ (reference sequence). As DNA, the CDR3 is TGTGCCAGCAGCTTAGCAGCTAATGAGCAGTTCTTC. Its translation: CASSLAANEQFF.

This clonotype was detected many times. The genes are TRBV6-5 and TRBJ1-5; TRBD1 agrees at 9 bases. This CDR3 contains 15 residues. J was trimmed by 1 base and V by 5 bases; bases with no gene match: 3. Germline V CDR1 and CDR2: MNHEY, SVGAGI. CDR3 sequence (DNA): TGTGCCAGCAGTATCGGACAGGGGAGCAATCAGCCCCAGCATTTT. Translated, it gives CASSIGQGSNQPQHF.

This clonotype has a count of ten or more. The V call is TRBV7-2, the J call TRBJ1-2; a possible D gene is TRBD1 (5 bases). Germline V gene sequence: CDR1 SGHTA, CDR2 FQGNSA. This CDR3 spans 13 amino acids. V lost 4 bases to trimming and J lost 4 bases, with 10 bases between them. CDR3 bases: TGTGCCAGCAGCTGGGACGTCTTCTATGGCTACACCTTC. This sequence encodes CASSWDVFYGYTF.

This clonotype was found a few times. The chain joins TRBV6-6 to TRBJ2-6, with a weak D call TRBD1 (6 bases). The length of the CDR3 is 16 residues. V was shortened by 4 bases and J by 0 bases, with 10 bases between the two germline ends. Germline loops: CDR1 MNHNY, CDR2 SVGAGI (reference sequence). CDR3: CASSSQGVSGANVLTF. As DNA, the CDR3 is TGTGCCAGCAGTTCACAGGGTGTCTCTGGGGCCAACGTCCTGACTTTC.

About this clonotype: A single base separates this from a much larger clone, so it may be a read error. The chain combines TRBV7-2 with TRBJ2-4; no clear D. The germline CDR1 and CDR2 sequences are SGHTA and FQGNSA. This CDR3 is 12 amino acids long. Here the CDR3 reads CASSYRKIIQYF. Here the CDR3 DNA reads TGTGCCAGCAGTTACCGAAAAATCATTCAGTACTTC.

The J gene is TRBJ1-1, the V gene TRBV6-5; D remains unclear. The CDR3 runs to 14 residues. The ends were cut back, 10 bases at V and 4 bases at J, with 19 bases in the middle. The germline gives CDR1 MNHEY, CDR2 SVGAGI. The CDR3 DNA reads TGTGCCACCTCGCGTTATACCGATAGCACTGAAGCTTTCTTT. Amino acids: CATSRYTDSTEAFF.

This clonotype was seen only a few times. The chain recombines TRBV28 with TRBJ2-7, with D perhaps matching TRBD1 (6 bases). V lost 5 bases and J 1 base, leaving 6 bases between the germline ends. There are 12 residues in the CDR3. Germline assignment: CDR1 MDHEN and CDR2 SYDVKM. The CDR3 nucleotides read TGTGCCAGCAGTACAGGGTCCTACGAGCAGTACGTC. It is translated as CASSTGSYEQYV.

This clonotype was observed a handful of times. The chain combines TRBV6-6 with TRBJ2-1; no firm D call. The CDR3 is 15 residues long. The V gene lost 6 bases and the J gene lost 0 bases, with 12 bases spanning the gap. The germline V gene encodes CDR1 MNHNY and CDR2 SVGAGI (reference sequence). The CDR3: CASSGERSSYNEQFF. CDR3 coding DNA: TGTGCCAGCAGCGGAGAACGTAGCTCCTACAATGAGCAGTTCTTC.

In this sample, this clonotype turned up a few times. The rearrangement links TRBV5-1 to TRBJ2-2; D unclear. CDR1 is SGHRS and CDR2 is YFSETQ in the germline V gene. The CDR3 covers 16 residues. The V and J ends lost 2 bases and 3 bases respectively, with 14 bases between them. The chain's CDR3 is CASSFFGNPDTGELFF. The DNA of the CDR3 is TGCGCCAGCAGCTTCTTCGGAAACCCGGACACCGGGGAGCTGTTTTTT.

The chain carries TRBV9 and TRBJ1-2, with D possibly being TRBD1 (5 bases). The length of the CDR3 is 15 residues. Trimming took off 0 bases at V and 4 bases at J, with 13 bases between the two ends. Germline-derived CDR1 and CDR2 are SGDLS and YYNGEE. CDR3 DNA: TGTGCCAGCAGCGTAGAAGCCGGGGGGAGCTATGGCTACACCTTC. Amino acids: CASSVEAGGSYGYTF.

Only a few counts were recorded for this clonotype. The rearrangement links TRBV14 to TRBJ1-4; possible D gene TRBD1, 5 bases. This CDR3 is 13 amino acids long. The V and J ends lost 4 bases and 7 bases respectively, with 10 bases between them. Per the germline V gene, CDR1 is SGHDN and CDR2 is FVKESK. The CDR3, as DNA: TGTGCCAGCAGCCTTCGGGGCGGTGAAAAACTGTTTTTT. As protein: CASSLRGGEKLFF.

J is TRBJ1-5 and V is TRBV19, with D possibly TRBD1 on 5 matching bases. Trimming removed 10 bases at V and 4 bases at J, with 14 bases between. Per germline, CDR1 LNHDA and CDR2 SQIVND (reference sequence). The CDR3 extends over 13 amino acids. The DNA of the CDR3 is TGTGCCACTATGGACACCGCAAATCAGCCCCAGCATTTT. Translating gives CATMDTANQPQHF. Using reference TRBV19 and TRBJ1-5 for the parts outside the CDR3, the full variable domain is DGGITQSPKYLFRKEGQNVTLSCEQNLNHDAMYWYRQDPGQGLRLIYYSQIVNDFQKGDIAEGYSVSREKKESFPLTVTSAQKNPTAFYLCATMDTANQPQHFGDGTRLSIL.

In this sample, this clonotype turned up a few times. This chain connects TRBV4-1 to TRBJ2-3, with D perhaps matching TRBD2 (5 bases). From germline, CDR1 is MGHRA and CDR2 YSYEKL. V lost 1 base and J 1 base, leaving 15 bases between the germline ends. The CDR3 has 17 residues. In DNA form, the CDR3 reads TGCGCCAGCAGCCAAGCCGCGGTTGGGCGGGGCACAGATACGCAGTATTTT. It codes for CASSQAAVGRGTDTQYF.

This clonotype was seen only a few times. The chain couples TRBV4-3 to TRBJ2-3, with TRBD2 matching 11 bases. J was trimmed by 7 bases and V by 4 bases; bases with no gene match: 10. CDR1 and CDR2 from the germline V gene are LGHNA and YSLEER. This CDR3 region has 16 residues. The CDR3 sequence: CASSPGSGGGKYTQYF. Here the CDR3 DNA reads TGCGCCAGCAGCCCCGGTAGCGGGGGGGGGAAGTATACGCAGTATTTT.

This clonotype was detected ten times or more. The V and J genes are TRBV3-2 and TRBJ2-1; the table's TRBD1 call for D was not verified on the DNA. TRBV3-2 is a pseudogene segment. This CDR3 contains 13 residues. The CDR3 reads CASSGRGRGEQFF. The CDR3 DNA is TGTGCCAGCAGCGGCAGGGGGCGAGGTGAGCAGTTCTTC.